Listed here are 21 T cell receptor beta chains from one sample, sequenced in a study of blood T cell repertoires in COVID-19. This table comes from immunoSEQ multiplex PCR, and its TCRdb copy is limited to in-frame clones, with some not included. The sample lists some 250,000 clones, around 88% occurring once. The sequenced sample was PBMCs or T cells enriched from blood (not recorded which). These TCRs come from a middle-aged man who had recovered from COVID-19.

V and J are TRBV3-1 (or the pseudogene TRBV3-2) and TRBJ2-5; 7 bases are shared with TRBD2. This CDR3 contains 21 residues. CDR1 is LGHDT and CDR2 is YNNKEL in the germline V gene (reference sequence). Trimming took 1 base from V and 4 from J; bases not matched to a gene: 24. CDR3 sequence (DNA): TGTGCCAGCAGCCAAGGGCGTAGCGGGCTGGGCCCCAGGGCGGGAACAGAGACCCAGTACTTC. This gives the protein CASSQGRSGLGPRAGTETQYF.

To note about this clone: Other nucleotide sequences in the sample specify the same CDR3. The chain joins TRBV28 to TRBJ1-1, with a possible D match to TRBD1 (6 bases). CDR3 size: 12 residues. The germline V gene has CDR1 MDHEN and CDR2 SYDVKM. V was cut by 6 bases and J by 2 bases, with 7 bases left in between. DNA of the CDR3: TGTGCCAGCAGAGGGGGTAACACTGAAGCTTTCTTT. It yields the protein CASRGGNTEAFF. The full variable domain, with the rest looked up from reference TRBV28 and TRBJ1-1, is DVKVTQSSRYLVKRTGEKVFLECVQDMDHENMFWYRQDPGLGLRLIYFSYDVKMKEKGDIPEGYSVSREKKERFSLILESASTNQTSMYLCASRGGNTEAFFGQGTRLTVV.

The chain is built from TRBV18 and TRBJ2-7, with 7 bases fitting TRBD2. Germline assignment: CDR1 KGHSH and CDR2 LQKENI. The CDR3 is 13 residues long. J gave up 4 bases and V 3 bases, and 3 bases lay outside the gene matches. CDR3 nucleotides: TGTGCCAGCTCACCGGGGGGGGATTACGAGCAGTACTTC. Its translation: CASSPGGDYEQYF. Full variable domain (rest looked up from reference TRBV18 and TRBJ2-7): NAGVMQNPRHLVRRRGQEARLRCSPMKGHSHVYWYRQLPEEGLKFMVYLQKENIIDESGMPKERFSAEFPKEGPSILRIQQVVRGDSAAYFCASSPGGDYEQYFGPGTRLTVT.

The V and J genes are TRBV4-3 and TRBJ1-2; 8 nucleotides line up with TRBD1. CDR3 size: 16 residues. Germline loops: CDR1 LGHNA, CDR2 YSLEER. V lost 1 base, J lost 6 bases, and 10 bases stayed unmatched. The CDR3 here is CASSQVSQGAHHGYTF. Written as DNA, the CDR3 is TGCGCCAGCAGCCAAGTGTCCCAGGGGGCGCATCATGGCTACACCTTC.

As to this clone: Other DNA sequences from this sample encode an identical CDR3 as well. The gene calls are TRBV28 and TRBJ2-7, with D uncertain. The germline V gene has CDR1 MDHEN and CDR2 SYDVKM. The CDR3 is 11 amino acids. Trimming removed 4 bases from V and 3 bases from J, with 4 bases in between. The CDR3 nucleotides are TGTGCCAGCAGTTCGAGCTACGAGCAGTACTTC. As protein: CASSSSYEQYF.

The count of this clone is one. V and J are TRBV2 and TRBJ2-2, with D unclear. V was cut by 4 bases and J by 5 bases, with 8 bases left in between. CDR1 and CDR2 (germline): SNHLY, FYNNEI. This CDR3 is built from 13 residues. The CDR3 DNA is TGTGCCAGCAGTGTATCTAGGACCGGGGAGCTGTTTTTT. This gives the protein CASSVSRTGELFF.

The chain employs TRBV9 and TRBJ2-2; possibly TRBD1 or TRBD2 for D (6 bases each). Between the trimmed V and J ends, which lost 4 bases and 2 bases, there was a span of 12 bases. CDR1 is SGDLS and CDR2 is YYNGEE in the germline V gene. The CDR3 sequence is 15 residues long. CDR3 sequence (DNA): TGTGCCAGCAGCTTAGGGGGGACTAACACCGGGGAGCTGTTTTTT. This translates into CASSLGGTNTGELFF.

The chain couples TRBV18 to TRBJ1-5; 12 nucleotides align to TRBD1. The CDR3 extends over 15 amino acids. The V and J ends lost 3 bases and 6 bases, in that order; junction bases with no gene match: 3. The V gene's germline CDR1 is KGHSH and CDR2 LQKENI. CDR3 residues: CASSPGTGGFQPQHF. CDR3 coding DNA: TGTGCCAGCTCACCTGGGACAGGGGGCTTTCAGCCCCAGCATTTT.

The J gene is TRBJ2-2, the V gene TRBV5-1, with a possible D match to TRBD2 (5 bases). Germline lookup yields CDR1 SGHRS and CDR2 YFSETQ. The CDR3 runs 15 residues. The V and J ends lost 4 bases and 3 bases respectively, with 13 bases between them. The CDR3 region has the DNA TGCGCCAGCAGCCGGCTTGTCGGGGACACCGGGGAGCTGTTTTTT. This codes for CASSRLVGDTGELFF. Looking up the rest from reference TRBV5-1 and TRBJ2-2 gives the full variable domain: KAGVTQTPRYLIKTRGQQVTLSCSPISGHRSVSWYQQTPGQGLQFLFEYFSETQRNKGNFPGRFSGRQFSNSRSEMNVSTLELGDSALYLCASSRLVGDTGELFFGEGSRLTVL.

The CDR3 reads CASSRQGGQETQYF. The CDR3 bases are TGTGCCAGTAGCCGACAGGGAGGACAAGAGACCCAGTACTTC. The V call is TRBV19, the J call TRBJ2-5; the D gene is possibly TRBD1 (7 bases). V lost 6 bases and J 2 bases, leaving 13 bases between the germline ends. Germline V CDR1 and CDR2: LNHDA, SQIVND (reference sequence). There are 14 residues in the CDR3.

The CDR3 sequence is CASSQGARLNEKLFF. Here the CDR3 DNA reads TGTGCCAGTAGCCAAGGGGCCAGGCTTAATGAAAAACTGTTTTTT. The chain recombines TRBV19 with TRBJ1-4; maybe TRBD1 (5 bases). V was cut by 6 bases and J by 4 bases, with 15 bases left in between. The CDR3 sequence is 15 residues long. Germline values: CDR1 LNHDA, CDR2 SQIVND (reference sequence).

The chain is built from TRBV6-5 and TRBJ1-1; 7 positions agree with TRBD1. Trimming cost V 7 bases and J 5 bases; bases outside gene matches: 10. There are 14 residues in the CDR3. CDR1 is MNHEY and CDR2 is SVGAGI in the germline V gene. Here the CDR3 reads CASTRTGRGTEAFF. CDR3 coding DNA: TGTGCCAGCACCCGGACAGGCCGTGGGACTGAAGCTTTCTTT.

The gene calls are TRBV5-1 and TRBJ2-3; D possibly corresponds to TRBD2 (6 bases). The CDR3 consists of 16 residues. Germline-derived CDR1 and CDR2 are SGHRS and YFSETQ. V lost 2 bases to trimming and J lost 4 bases, with 17 bases between them. The CDR3 spells CASSFGGDLGPDTQYF. CDR3 bases: TGCGCCAGCAGCTTTGGAGGGGACCTCGGGCCAGATACGCAGTATTTT.

Here the CDR3 reads CAWSGGAASPLHF. The CDR3 region has the DNA TGTGCCTGGAGTGGTGGGGCCGCTTCACCCCTCCACTTT. This chain connects TRBV30 to TRBJ1-6, with D maybe TRBD1 (5 bases). CDR1 and CDR2 from the germline V gene are GTSNPN and SVGIG (reference sequence). The CDR3 contains 13 residues. V dropped 1 base and J dropped 9 bases, with 10 bases sitting between them.

This chain uses TRBV7-3 with TRBJ2-1; 8 positions match TRBD2. CDR3 length: 16 residues. With V trimmed by 4 bases and J by 2 bases, 7 bases remained unmatched. The germline V gene has CDR1 SGHTA and CDR2 FQGTGA. CDR3 coding DNA: TGTGCCAGCAGCTCAGTGAGCGGGAGCCCCTACAATGAGCAGTTCTTC. It encodes CASSSVSGSPYNEQFF.

J is TRBJ1-4 and V is TRBV19; D gene unclear. This CDR3 region has 14 residues. Germline CDR1 LNHDA, CDR2 SQIVND (reference sequence). Between the trimmed V and J ends, which lost 7 bases and 5 bases, there was a span of 14 bases. CDR3 in amino acids: CASTNVGLNEKLFF. CDR3 in DNA: TGTGCCAGTACCAATGTGGGCCTAAATGAAAAACTGTTTTTT.

V is TRBV5-1 and J is TRBJ2-4; TRBD2 aligns across 9 bases. The germline V gene encodes CDR1 SGHRS and CDR2 YFSETQ. J lost 1 base, V lost 4 bases, and 15 bases had no gene match. The CDR3 covers 19 residues. As DNA, the CDR3 is TGCGCCAGCAGCCCTGGTAGCGGGGGATCCCAGGGGGCCAAAAACATTCAGTACTTC. It yields the protein CASSPGSGGSQGAKNIQYF.

The rearrangement joins TRBV18 to TRBJ2-1; 9 bases line up with TRBD2. In germline, CDR1 is KGHSH, CDR2 LQKENI. CDR3 length equals 15 residues. V lost 3 bases, J lost 10 bases, and 10 bases stayed unmatched. CDR3 region: CASSPDSGRSGEQFF. As DNA, the CDR3 is TGTGCCAGCTCACCCGATAGCGGGAGATCAGGAGAGCAGTTCTTC.

V gene TRBV10-2 combines with J gene TRBJ1-1; TRBD1 matches at 8 bases. The CDR3 consists of 13 residues. Germline CDR1 is WSHSY and CDR2 is SAAADI. The ends lost 3 bases at V and 5 bases at J; junction bases unmatched: 2. The CDR3 DNA is TGCGCCAGCAGTGAAAACAGGGGGACTGAAGCTTTCTTT. The encoded protein is CASSENRGTEAFF.

The J gene is TRBJ1-5, the V gene TRBV29-1; weak D call: TRBD1 (6 bases). With 4 bases removed from V and 2 bases from J, the gap between germline ends came to 9 bases. Germline lookup yields CDR1 SQVTM and CDR2 ANQGSEA. The CDR3 runs 13 residues. The CDR3 DNA follows: TGCAGCGTTGTGGACAGCGGCAATCAGCCCCAGCATTTT. It translates to CSVVDSGNQPQHF.

This CDR3 reads CASSQDLRLPTMPYNEQFF. The CDR3 bases are TGCGCCAGCAGCCAAGATCTGAGACTTCCAACGATGCCCTACAATGAGCAGTTCTTC. The chain has TRBV4-3 and TRBJ2-1; D gene unclear. The CDR3 length is 19 residues. The germline gives CDR1 LGHNA, CDR2 YSLEER. V shed 0 bases and J shed 2 bases, with 20 bases lying between them.